These 13 T cell receptor beta chains were sequenced from one sample in a study of CXCR3-negative and CXCR3-positive naive CD8 T cells. Findings and caveats of the study: A higher hydrophobicity marked the TRB CDR3s of CXCR3-positive naive cells versus CXCR3-negative naive cells.

All TRB cDNA libraries came from 5' RACE performed with UMI labels. Following a re-call of the 5' RACE reads, TCRdb has one entry per CDR3 protein and lacks DNA. The table for this sample gives approximately 59,000 distinct CDR3 sequences. Antigens for these TCRs are unknown. The specimen sequenced was naive CXCR3+ CD8+ T cells from blood. The subset denotes: CD45RO-CCR7+CD27+CD95- naive CD8+ T cells expressing CXCR3 (TNR3+). The receptors shown here come from a human donor in good health. Some clones in this sample may be carry-over from other donors' samples.

This chain's CDR3 is CASSQDPNRVLEQFF. The rearrangement joins TRBV4-1 to TRBJ2-1; TCRdb's assignment of TRBD1 cannot be checked, as there is no DNA. Per the germline V gene, CDR1 is MGHRA and CDR2 is YSYEKL. This CDR3 region has 15 residues.

V and J are TRBV27 and TRBJ2-7; there is no DNA to check the TCRdb D call of TRBD2. Germline lookup yields CDR1 MNHEY and CDR2 SMNVEV (reference sequence). There are 17 residues in the CDR3. CDR3 loop: CASSLSSSGEPYYEQYF.

The V gene is TRBV29-1, the J gene TRBJ1-1; no DNA is available, so the TRBD1 call from TCRdb remains unchecked. CDR1 and CDR2 (germline): SQVTM, ANQGSEA. The CDR3 is made up of 14 amino acids. The CDR3 protein is CSVSPGALNTEAFF.

The CDR3 protein is CASSQERGDNSPLHF. V gene TRBV4-1 combines with J gene TRBJ1-6. This CDR3 is 15 amino acids long. Germline V lookup: CDR1 MGHRA, CDR2 YSYEKL.

The chain employs TRBV4-3 and TRBJ2-1. CDR3 length: 18 amino acids. Germline CDR1 reads LGHNA; CDR2 reads YSLEER. The CDR3 sequence: CASSQGLTSGHFYNEQFF.

This chain uses TRBV7-8 with TRBJ2-7; TCRdb calls TRBD1, which cannot be checked without DNA. The CDR3 runs to 16 residues. CDR1 is SGHVS and CDR2 is FQNEAQ in the germline V gene. The CDR3 loop is CASSLPVEGGGHEQYF.

The chain links TRBV6-5 to TRBJ1-5. This CDR3 region has 15 residues. The germline V gene encodes CDR1 MNHEY and CDR2 SVGAGI. This CDR3 reads CASSDSQYSNQPQHF.

The gene calls are TRBV29-1 and TRBJ1-2; TCRdb reports TRBD1, a call that lacks DNA to check it against. This CDR3 spans 16 amino acids. Germline V CDR1 and CDR2: SQVTM, ANQGSEA. CDR3 in amino acids: CSVEGAATATNYGYTF. The entire variable domain, with the rest obtained from reference TRBV29-1 and TRBJ1-2, is as follows: SAVISQKPSRDICQRGTSLTIQCQVDSQVTMMFWYRQQPGQSLTLIATANQGSEATYESGFVIDKFPISRPNLTFSTLTVSNMSPEDSSIYLCSVEGAATATNYGYTFGSGTRLTVV.

The V and J genes are TRBV20-1 and TRBJ1-1. CDR3 size: 16 residues. Germline assignment: CDR1 DFQATT and CDR2 SNEGSKA (reference sequence). The CDR3 loop reads CSARDAEQTQNTEAFF.

The rearrangement joins TRBV29-1 to TRBJ2-7; TCRdb picks TRBD1, but there is no DNA to check that call. Germline V gene sequence: CDR1 SQVTM, CDR2 ANQGSEA. The CDR3 runs to 13 residues. This CDR3 reads CSVGGTGGHEQYF.

The chain has TRBV6-5 and TRBJ2-2. The CDR3 is made up of 17 amino acids. CDR1 is MNHEY and CDR2 is SVGAGI in the germline V gene. The CDR3 is CASSDPDSFGNTGELFF.

The gene calls are TRBV27 and TRBJ1-4; TCRdb outputs TRBD1, but without DNA this stays unchecked. This CDR3 comprises 19 residues. Germline V gene data show CDR1 as MNHEY and CDR2 as SMNVEV (reference sequence). CDR3 in amino acids: CASSLFPPGGGGRLEKLFF.

CDR3 loop: CASSPRDSHSYNEQFF. This rearrangement joins TRBV7-2 to TRBJ2-1; TCRdb indicates TRBD1, and absent DNA this call remains unverified. The CDR3 runs to 16 residues. CDR1 and CDR2 from the germline V gene are SGHTA and FQGNSA.